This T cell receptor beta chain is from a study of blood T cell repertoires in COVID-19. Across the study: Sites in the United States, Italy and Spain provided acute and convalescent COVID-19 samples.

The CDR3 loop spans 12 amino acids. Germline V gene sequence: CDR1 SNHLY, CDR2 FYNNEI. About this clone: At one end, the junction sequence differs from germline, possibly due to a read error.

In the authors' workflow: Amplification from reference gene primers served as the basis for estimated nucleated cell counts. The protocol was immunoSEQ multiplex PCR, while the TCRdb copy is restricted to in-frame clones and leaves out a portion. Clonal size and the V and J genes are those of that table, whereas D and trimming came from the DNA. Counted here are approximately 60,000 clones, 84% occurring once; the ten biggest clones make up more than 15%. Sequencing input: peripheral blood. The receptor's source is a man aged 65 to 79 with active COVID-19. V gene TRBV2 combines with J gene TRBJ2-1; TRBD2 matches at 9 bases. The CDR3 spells CASRGTGTSPLF. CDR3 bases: TGTGCCAGCAGGGGAACCGGGACTAGCCCCCTCTTC.